These 21 T cell receptor beta chains were all obtained from the same sample, sequenced in a study of shared clonotypes between healthy human individuals. Sequencing was performed with immunoSEQ multiplex PCR; in TCRdb, only in-frame clones are kept and a portion is missing. The sample yields 2 million to 2.5 million clones, approximately 95% seen once. Input material: naive CD4+ T cells from PBMCs. The subset here: CD45RA+ positively selected. The source of these receptors is a young man in good health. Some clones in this sample may be carry-over from other donors' samples.

The rearrangement links TRBV21-1 to TRBJ2-7; the DNA was not used to check the table's D call, TRBD2. TRBV21-1 is classified as a pseudogene. The CDR3 sequence is 14 residues long. Here the CDR3 DNA reads TGTGCCAGCAGCAATCAAAGTAGCTCCTACGAGCAGTACTTC. This sequence encodes CASSNQSSSYEQYF.

The chain couples TRBV19 to TRBJ2-7; 10 nucleotides agree with TRBD2. The CDR3 loop spans 15 amino acids. V shed 6 bases and J 3 bases; nucleotides not matched to a gene: 8. CDR1 is LNHDA and CDR2 is SQIVND in the germline V gene (reference sequence). CDR3 nucleotide sequence: TGTGCCAGTAGCCTTATACTAGCGGGATTCTACGAGCAGTACTTC. Protein: CASSLILAGFYEQYF.

On this clone itself: Other DNA variants within this sample encode the same CDR3. J is TRBJ2-1 and V is TRBV9; 7 bases map to TRBD2. In germline, CDR1 is SGDLS, CDR2 YYNGEE. The CDR3 totals 15 residues. V shed 0 bases and J 5 bases; nucleotides not matched to a gene: 5. CDR3 DNA: TGTGCCAGCAGCGTAGGACTAGCAGCGGACAATGAGCAGTTCTTC. This sequence encodes CASSVGLAADNEQFF.

Note on this clone: Relative to the germline gene, one junction end is altered; a read error may explain this. The V and J genes are TRBV6-1 and TRBJ2-7; TRBD1 matches 9 bases. CDR1 is MNHNS and CDR2 is SASEGT in the germline V gene. The length of the CDR3 is 13 residues. In nucleotides, the CDR3 is TGTGCCAGCAGTAAAGCGACAGGGGGTTCCGTGTACTTC. As protein: CASSKATGGSVYF.

The V and J genes are TRBV6-5 and TRBJ2-4, with D maybe TRBD2 (5 bases). The V and J ends lost 7 bases and 6 bases respectively, with 13 bases between them. The CDR3 extends over 13 amino acids. Germline assignment: CDR1 MNHEY and CDR2 SVGAGI. The CDR3 spells CASTTVGRNIQYF. In DNA form, the CDR3 reads TGTGCCAGCACCACCGTGGGGAGAAACATTCAGTACTTC.

This sequence joins TRBV5-6 and TRBJ1-1, with D possibly TRBD1 on 5 matching bases. V shed 2 bases and J shed 7 bases, with 12 bases lying between them. Germline V gene data show CDR1 as SGHDT and CDR2 as YYEEEE. This CDR3 has 13 amino acids. Written as DNA, the CDR3 is TGTGCCAGCAGCTTTGCGGCAGGGCATGAAGCTTTCTTT. It yields the protein CASSFAAGHEAFF.

The chain recombines TRBV11-2 with TRBJ2-3, with D perhaps assigned TRBD1 or TRBD2 (5 bases each). V dropped 3 bases and J dropped 2 bases, with 9 bases sitting between them. The CDR3 is 14 amino acids. Germline V gives CDR1 SGHAT, CDR2 FQNNGV. CDR3 nucleotide sequence: TGTGCCAGCAGCTTTGGGGGTCTCACAGATACGCAGTATTTT. Translated, it gives CASSFGGLTDTQYF.

This clone was picked up one time. The genes are TRBV2 and TRBJ2-1; 9 bases line up with TRBD2. CDR3 length: 16 amino acids. V gave up 3 bases and J gave up 8 bases; unmatched junction bases: 11. CDR1 SNHLY and CDR2 FYNNEI come from the germline V gene. The CDR3 reads CASSEGGRASGDEQFF. The CDR3 coding sequence is TGTGCCAGCAGTGAGGGCGGGAGGGCGTCTGGTGATGAGCAGTTCTTC.

The chain recombines TRBV9 with TRBJ2-7; 7 positions match TRBD2. J lost 5 bases, V lost 3 bases, and 14 bases had no gene match. CDR1 and CDR2 from the germline V gene are SGDLS and YYNGEE. CDR3 length: 16 residues. The CDR3 coding sequence is TGTGCCAGCAGCGGTTTCGGACTAGTGGTTTCCAACGAGCAGTACTTC. Translating it yields CASSGFGLVVSNEQYF.

This clone was counted between two and nine times. V is TRBV28 and J is TRBJ1-1, with TRBD1 matching 10 bases. The V segment lost 7 bases and the J segment 4 bases; nucleotides outside the gene matches: 9. The CDR3 covers 15 residues. Per the germline V gene, CDR1 is MDHEN and CDR2 is SYDVKM. The CDR3 region has the DNA TGTGCCAGCATTCCACACGACAGGGGGCTCACTGAAGCTTTCTTT. Its translation: CASIPHDRGLTEAFF.

J is TRBJ1-3 and V is TRBV10-3, with TRBD1 as a possible D gene (5 bases). V was pared by 1 base and J by 3 bases, with 7 bases between. Germline loops: CDR1 ENHRY, CDR2 SYGVKD. The CDR3 has 14 residues. CDR3 sequence reads: CAISEWDRGNTIYF. CDR3 DNA: TGTGCCATCAGTGAGTGGGACCGTGGAAACACCATATATTTT.

As for this clone: The sample has other DNA sequences that encode this CDR3 too. The V gene is TRBV7-9, the J gene TRBJ1-2; 8 positions match TRBD1. V shed 3 bases and J 7 bases; nucleotides not matched to a gene: 4. There are 13 residues in the CDR3. The germline CDR1 and CDR2 sequences are SEHNR and FQNEAQ (reference sequence). CDR3 loop: CASSLQGAGGYTF. CDR3 coding DNA: TGTGCCAGCAGCTTGCAGGGGGCCGGTGGCTACACCTTC.

This rearrangement joins TRBV18 to TRBJ2-3; 7 bases align to TRBD2. CDR3 length: 14 amino acids. CDR1 and CDR2 from the germline V gene are KGHSH and LQKENI. J lost 4 bases, V lost 2 bases, and 3 bases had no gene match. The CDR3 sequence: CASSPGLAADTQYF. CDR3 coding DNA: TGTGCCAGCTCACCAGGTCTAGCGGCAGATACGCAGTATTTT.

This clone was counted a single time. The chain's CDR3 is CASGVDGNYEQYF. The CDR3 DNA reads TGTGCCAGCGGGGTTGACGGGAACTACGAGCAGTACTTC. The chain is built from TRBV6-1 and TRBJ2-7, with a weak D call TRBD2 (5 bases). CDR3 length: 13 residues. The germline CDR1 and CDR2 sequences are MNHNS and SASEGT. The germline V and J ends were trimmed by 8 bases and 3 bases, with 14 bases remaining between them.

V and J are TRBV7-3 and TRBJ2-3; D possibly corresponds to TRBD1 (6 bases). Per germline, CDR1 SGHTA and CDR2 FQGTGA. The CDR3 consists of 14 residues. V lost 6 bases, J lost 4 bases, and 14 bases lay in between. CDR3 nucleotide sequence: TGTGCCAGCAGAGTCGACAGGTCTTCAGATACGCAGTATTTT. As protein: CASRVDRSSDTQYF.

In its sample, this clone was seen once. Distinct nucleotide sequences in the sample also encode this CDR3. The CDR3 loop reads CASSEGTGGYTF. In nucleotides, the CDR3 is TGTGCCAGCAGTGAGGGGACGGGTGGCTACACCTTC. This chain links TRBV2 with TRBJ1-2, with D perhaps matching TRBD1 (5 bases). Germline CDR1 SNHLY, CDR2 FYNNEI. V lost 3 bases to trimming and J lost 7 bases, with 9 bases between them. This CDR3 comprises 12 residues.

This chain uses TRBV5-5 with TRBJ1-4, with 9 bases matching TRBD1. Per germline, CDR1 SGHKS and CDR2 YYEKEE (reference sequence). The CDR3 covers 15 residues. J gave up 10 bases and V 3 bases, and 10 bases lay outside the gene matches. The CDR3: CASSSMTGQGGKLFF. The CDR3 DNA follows: TGTGCCAGCAGCTCTATGACGGGACAGGGAGGAAAACTGTTTTTT. Filled out from reference TRBV5-5 and TRBJ1-4, the complete variable domain reads DAGVTQSPTHLIKTRGQQVTLRCSPISGHKSVSWYQQVLGQGPQFIFQYYEKEERGRGNFPDRFSARQFPNYSSELNVNALLLGDSALYLCASSSMTGQGGKLFFGSGTQLSVL.

Notes on this clone: Other DNA sequences in the same sample also yield this CDR3. The chain has TRBV30 and TRBJ2-5; the D is unclear. CDR3 length: 13 residues. In germline, CDR1 is GTSNPN, CDR2 SVGIG (reference sequence). The V end lost 3 bases, the J end lost 2 bases, and 10 bases lay between the germline ends. CDR3 amino acids: CAWSRTVQETQYF. The CDR3 DNA is TGTGCCTGGAGCCGGACGGTGCAAGAGACCCAGTACTTC.

This clone was detected a few times. V and J are TRBV29-1 and TRBJ2-2, with 9 bases lining up with TRBD2. Germline V gene lookup returns CDR1 SQVTM and CDR2 ANQGSEA. The CDR3 is 13 amino acids. Germline trimming cut 6 bases from V and 7 bases from J; bases unmatched to any gene: 6. CDR3 in amino acids: CSVSREGGGELFF. The CDR3 DNA is TGCAGCGTCTCGCGGGAGGGCGGCGGGGAGCTGTTTTTT.

The V and J genes are TRBV25-1 and TRBJ2-5, with D possibly called TRBD1 or TRBD2 (7 bases each). CDR1 MGHDK and CDR2 SYGVNS come from the germline V gene. Trimming shortened V by 4 bases and J by 5 bases, and 20 bases separated the two germline ends. CDR3 size: 16 residues. The DNA for the CDR3 is TGTGCCAGCAGTGCCCCCCCCCGACAGGGAGGGGAGACCCAGTACTTC. Amino acids: CASSAPPRQGGETQYF.

V gene TRBV12-5 combines with J gene TRBJ2-2, with D hard to call. The CDR3 loop spans 17 amino acids. Deletions cut 6 bases from V and 0 bases from J, with 17 bases between. Germline CDR1 and CDR2: LGHNT and FRNRAP. The CDR3 sequence: CASGSNPGSTNTGELFF. CDR3 coding DNA: TGTGCTAGTGGCTCCAACCCGGGCTCTACGAACACCGGGGAGCTGTTTTTT.